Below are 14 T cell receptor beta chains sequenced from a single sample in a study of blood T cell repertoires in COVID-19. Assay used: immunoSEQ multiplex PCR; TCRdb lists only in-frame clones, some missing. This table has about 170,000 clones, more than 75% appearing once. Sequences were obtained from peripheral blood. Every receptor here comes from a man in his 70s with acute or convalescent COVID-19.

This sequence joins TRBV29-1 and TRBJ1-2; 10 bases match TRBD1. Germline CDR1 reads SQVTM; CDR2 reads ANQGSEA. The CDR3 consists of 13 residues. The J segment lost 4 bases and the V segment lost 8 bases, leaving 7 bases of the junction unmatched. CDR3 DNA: TGCAGCTCCGCCGGGACAGGGGCCTATGGCTACACCTTC. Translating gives CSSAGTGAYGYTF.

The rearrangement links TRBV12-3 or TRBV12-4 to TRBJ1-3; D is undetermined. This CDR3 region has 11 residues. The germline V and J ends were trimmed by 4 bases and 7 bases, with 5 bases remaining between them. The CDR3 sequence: CASSSGNTIYF. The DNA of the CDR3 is TGTGCCAGCAGTTCCGGGAACACCATATATTTT.

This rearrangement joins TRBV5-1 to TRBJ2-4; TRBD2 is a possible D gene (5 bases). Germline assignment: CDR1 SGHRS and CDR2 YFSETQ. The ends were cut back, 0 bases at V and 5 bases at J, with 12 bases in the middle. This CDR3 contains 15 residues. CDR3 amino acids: CASSLESPGENIQYF. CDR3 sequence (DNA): TGCGCCAGCAGCTTGGAGTCACCCGGGGAAAACATTCAGTACTTC.

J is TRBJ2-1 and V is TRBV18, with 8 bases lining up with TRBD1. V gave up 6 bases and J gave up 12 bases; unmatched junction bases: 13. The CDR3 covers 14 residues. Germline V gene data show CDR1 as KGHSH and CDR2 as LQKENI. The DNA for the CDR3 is TGTGCCAGCTCTGTGGGACAGGCAGCTGGGGGGCAGTTCTTC. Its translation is CASSVGQAAGGQFF.

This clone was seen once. DNA of the CDR3: TGCGCCAGCAGCTTCAGCCGAAGACAGGGGAGGTCCTACAATGAGCAGTTCTTC. Translated: CASSFSRRQGRSYNEQFF. This sequence joins TRBV5-1 and TRBJ2-1, with 8 positions matching TRBD1. CDR1 is SGHRS, CDR2 YFSETQ, per germline. Trimming removed 2 bases from V and 1 base from J; junction bases left unmatched: 11. The CDR3 is 18 amino acids.

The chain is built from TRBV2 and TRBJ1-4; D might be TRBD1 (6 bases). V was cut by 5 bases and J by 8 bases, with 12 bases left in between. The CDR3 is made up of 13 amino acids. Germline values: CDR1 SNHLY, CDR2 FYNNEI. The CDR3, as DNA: TGTGCCAGCAGTACGGGGGGCGGGGAAAAACTGTTTTTT. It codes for CASSTGGGEKLFF. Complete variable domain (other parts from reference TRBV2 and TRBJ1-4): EPEVTQTPSHQVTQMGQEVILRCVPISNHLYFYWYRQILGQKVEFLVSFYNNEISEKSEIFDDQFSVERPDGSNFTLKIRSTKLEDSAMYFCASSTGGGEKLFFGSGTQLSVL.

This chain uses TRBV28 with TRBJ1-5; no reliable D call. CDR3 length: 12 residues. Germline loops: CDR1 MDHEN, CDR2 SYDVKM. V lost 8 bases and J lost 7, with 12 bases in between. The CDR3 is CASQTVVQPQHF. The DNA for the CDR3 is TGTGCCAGCCAAACTGTGGTCCAGCCCCAGCATTTT.

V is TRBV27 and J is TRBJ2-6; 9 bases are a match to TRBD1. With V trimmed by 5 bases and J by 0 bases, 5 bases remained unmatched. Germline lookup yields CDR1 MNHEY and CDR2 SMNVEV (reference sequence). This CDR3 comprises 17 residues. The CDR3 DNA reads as TGTGCCAGCAGTCCGGGGACAGGGACCTCTGGGGCCAACGTCCTGACTTTC. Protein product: CASSPGTGTSGANVLTF.

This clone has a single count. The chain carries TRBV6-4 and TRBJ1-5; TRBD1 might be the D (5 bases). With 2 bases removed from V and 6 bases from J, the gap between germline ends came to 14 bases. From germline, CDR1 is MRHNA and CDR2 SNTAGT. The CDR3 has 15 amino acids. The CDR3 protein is CASSDSPGGGQPQHF. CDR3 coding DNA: TGTGCCAGCAGTGACAGCCCTGGGGGGGGTCAGCCCCAGCATTTT.

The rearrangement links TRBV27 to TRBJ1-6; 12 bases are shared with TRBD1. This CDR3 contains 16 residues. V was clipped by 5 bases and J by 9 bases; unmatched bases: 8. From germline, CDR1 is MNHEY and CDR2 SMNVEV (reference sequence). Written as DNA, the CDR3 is TGTGCCAGCAGTCGTTGGGACAGGGGGCTCAGTTCACCCCTCCACTTT. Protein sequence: CASSRWDRGLSSPLHF.

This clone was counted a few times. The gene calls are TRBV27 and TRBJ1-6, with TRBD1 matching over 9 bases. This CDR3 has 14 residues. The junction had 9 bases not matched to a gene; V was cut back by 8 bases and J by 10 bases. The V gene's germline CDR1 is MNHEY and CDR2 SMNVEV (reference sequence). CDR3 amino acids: CASGRDRDRSPLHF. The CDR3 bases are TGTGCCAGCGGCCGGGACAGGGACCGATCACCCCTCCACTTT.

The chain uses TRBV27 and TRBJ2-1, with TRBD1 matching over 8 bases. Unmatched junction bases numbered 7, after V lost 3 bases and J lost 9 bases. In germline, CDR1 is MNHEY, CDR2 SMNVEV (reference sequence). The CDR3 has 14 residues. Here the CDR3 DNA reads TGTGCCAGCAGTTTGGTCCAGGGGGCCGGTGAGCAGTTCTTC. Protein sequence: CASSLVQGAGEQFF.

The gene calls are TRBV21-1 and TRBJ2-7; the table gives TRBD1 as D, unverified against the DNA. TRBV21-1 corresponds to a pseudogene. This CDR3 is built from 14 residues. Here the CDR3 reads CASSQQGSPYEQYF. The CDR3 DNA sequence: TGTGCCAGCAGTCAACAGGGCTCTCCCTACGAGCAGTACTTC.

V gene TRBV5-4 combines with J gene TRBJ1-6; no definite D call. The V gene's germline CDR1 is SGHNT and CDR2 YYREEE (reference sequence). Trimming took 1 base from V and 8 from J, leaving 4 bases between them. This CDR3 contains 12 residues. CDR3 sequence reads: CASSLRDSPLHF. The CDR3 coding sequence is TGTGCCAGCAGCTTGAGAGATTCACCCCTCCACTTT.